What follows is one T cell receptor beta chain and its context. Its target antigen remains unknown. Relative to the germline gene, one junction end is altered; a read error may explain this. TCR repertoires of sorted CD4+ and CD8+ blood T cells from severe aplastic anemia patients and healthy subjects were deep-sequenced in the study. Ficoll-Paque density gradient centrifugation was used to isolate peripheral blood mononuclear cells. CD4+ and CD8+ T cells were sorted by FACS or magnetic beads before DNA extraction. The CDR3 goes from the cysteine to the phenylalanine over 15 residues. Only the CDR3 part of the read is kept: 45 bases, read in frame from the first base. CDR1 and CDR2 (SGHTS, YDEGEE) derive from the germline V gene. Genomic DNA was used as template for profiling of TCR beta VDJ combinations and CDR3 sequences. An Illumina HiSeq 2000 was used for TCR repertoire sequencing. The authors' analysis ran thus. Repertoire assessment relied on Simpson's diversity index, CDR3 size and DJ length profiles, and TRBV/TRBJ rearrangement plots. Whichever DNA sequence was most abundant in the deep sequencing data was defined as the immunodominant clone. CDR3 amino acid sequences were screened for sharing across subjects and were compared with published repertoires and the VDJdb database. Clones were called with MiXCR by TCRdb after fastp trimmed the public reads at Q25, and only in-frame beta chains were retained. Rows are unified per CDR3 protein, each entry keeping the most common DNA and genes. The V and J calls and clone size come from TCRdb's table, not from the authors' own analysis. The sample table records 200,000 to 250,000 distinct CDR3 sequences; about a third of these occur just once. The ten largest clones represent around 1.1% of the sample.

The sample originates from a study of CD8+CD57+ T cells in acquired aplastic anemia (dated by TCRdb to 2017 to 2018). A note on the overall study: On average, sorted CD4+ and CD8+ cells yielded around 3.1 ug of extracted DNA, with a range of about 0.18 to 27.4 ug. An average of around 10 million reads for CD4+ cells and approximately 11 million reads for CD8+ cells was obtained from healthy donor samples.

What the authors observed across the whole study: No significant difference in CD8+ Simpson's diversity was found between patients and healthy controls (P=0.060). Around 28 CD8+ CDR3 sequences were found to be shared between patients and controls, but these sequences appeared to be highly expressed in patients and within the immunodominant clones of the patients.

The sample comprised sorted CD4+, CD8+, or CD8+CD57+ T cells (not recorded which) from PBMCs. The receptor chain draws on TRBV5-8 and TRBJ1-5, and 10 junctional nucleotides match TRBD1. The TCR sequence derives from a human donor in good health, serving as a control. The DNA reads TGTGCCGGCAGCCCGGACAGGGGGAGAGATCAGCCCCAGCATTTT. Its translation is CAGSPDRGRDQPQHF.